Listed here is a single TCR beta chain. Authors' methods: Researchers report that nucleated cell counts were estimated from reference gene primer amplification. Here immunoSEQ multiplex PCR was the method, and the copy in TCRdb shows in-frame clones only, minus some. For V, J and clone size, that table is used; D and trimming come from the DNA. The table lists hundreds of thousands of clones, 86% of them singletons. The record originates from a study of blood T cell repertoires in COVID-19. Background on the study: Acute-phase and convalescent COVID-19 samples originated in the United States, Italy and Spain.

The CDR3 is 18 amino acids. V trimming: 3 bases; J trimming: 3 bases; junction bases outside the gene matches: 11. Per the germline V gene, CDR1 is SNHLY and CDR2 is FYNNEI. It was within 2 weeks before study entry that exposed participants met a COVID-19 case. What was sequenced was PBMCs or T cells enriched from blood (not recorded which). The J gene is TRBJ2-2, the V gene TRBV2; 9 bases fit TRBD1. The TCR comes from a woman younger than 45 who had been exposed to COVID-19. The CDR3 here is CASSEITLGQGYTGELFF. The CDR3 nucleotides are TGTGCCAGCAGTGAGATTACCCTAGGACAGGGGTACACCGGGGAGCTGTTTTTT.